This T cell receptor beta chain was observed in a study of T-cell reconstitution after alpha-beta-depleted transplantation in children. Germline CDR1 is MGHDK and CDR2 is SYGVNS. Trimming removed 3 bases from V and 9 bases from J, with 12 bases in between. The CDR3 consists of 14 residues. This clonotype was counted only a few times. As it was prepared, the TCRbeta library received unique molecular identifiers. A single record per CDR3 protein comes from TCRdb applying MiXCR to the PCR reads. The data show roughly 500,000 distinct CDR3 sequences, approximately 13% seen once. The rearrangement links TRBV25-1 to TRBJ1-6; D unresolved. Sequences were derived from PBMCs from the stem cell graft donor, sampled from the stem cell graft. The sequence derives from a human donor who donated a stem cell graft to a child with combined immunodeficiency. The CDR3 region is CASSDPIEGSPLHF. CDR3 sequence (DNA): TGTGCCAGCAGTGACCCCATAGAGGGTTCACCCCTCCACTTT.